This TCR beta chain is drawn from a study of graft-versus-host responses after intestinal transplantation. Study context: Isolated intestinal, liver-intestinal, or multivisceral transplants had been given to the recipients. All recipients were given anti-thymocyte globulin induction, and tacrolimus and steroids were then administered for three to four years.

This clone was recorded once. Its target is unknown. Generated by immunoSEQ multiplex PCR, the TCRdb table keeps only in-frame clones and is missing some. Counted here are tens of thousands of clones, 92% occurring once; the ten biggest clones make up about 0.3%. Points from the study as a whole: GvH clones surfaced in recipient marrow, some emerging earlier in ileum or blood. The study found high graft-versus-host to host-versus-graft clonal ratios in allografts of patients with graft-donor T cell macrochimerism.

Germline V gene sequence: CDR1 SGHRS, CDR2 YFSETQ. The CDR3 is 16 residues long. This sequence originates from a human donor who received an intestinal transplant. Source: unstimulated CD4+ T cells sorted from spleen or lymph node cells, taken before intestinal transplant. This sequence joins TRBV5-1 and TRBJ2-5; D is uncertain. The better agreement between TRBJ2-7 and the DNA end casts doubt on the J call. CDR3 DNA sequence: TGCGCCAGCAGCCCGGGCCGCTACGGCACCTCCTACGAGCAGTACTTC. Residues: CASSPGRYGTSYEQYF.